The entry below gives a single T cell receptor beta chain sequence along with its context. Its matching antigen is unknown. Sequencing used immunoSEQ multiplex PCR; TCRdb keeps in-frame clones, though not all of them. The sample holds about 820,000 clones, 92% seen once. CDR3 length equals 13 residues. Germline CDR1 is SEHNR and CDR2 is FQNEAQ (reference sequence). The junction had 2 bases not matched to a gene; V was cut back by 3 bases and J by 7 bases. The record originates from a study of shared clonotypes between healthy human individuals. Cells designated naive CD8 were CD45RO-negative and were positively selected for CCR7, with terminally differentiated effector memory CD45RA+ cells excluded. The study's findings and limits: Clonotypes that were shared across four donors made up approximately 5% of naive CD4 clonotypes.

The sequenced material came from naive CD8+ T cells sorted from blood. V and J are TRBV7-9 and TRBJ2-1; 8 positions agree with TRBD2. The clonotype was recovered from a man under 40 in good health. The CDR3 nucleotides are TGTGCCAGCAGCTTCGCTAGCGGGAATGAGCAGTTCTTC. It translates to CASSFASGNEQFF.